This T cell receptor (beta chain) was found in a study of regulatory T cells in long-lasting Graves disease. Study results and caveats: No thyroid tissue was studied; the work used peripheral blood only.

This clonotype occurred a few times. Its antigen is unknown. Time point indicated: persistent/refractory GD, antithyroid drugs over 5 years with positive TRAb. Extracted PBMC RNA gave rise to the TCR library. CDR3 length: 16 residues. The V and J ends lost 4 bases and 3 bases, in that order; junction bases with no gene match: 9. Germline V gene lookup returns CDR1 MGHRA and CDR2 YSYEKL. In building TCR beta libraries, iRepertoire HTBI primers were used together with Arm-PCR of CDR3 regions. TCRdb redid the calling of the multiplex PCR reads with MiXCR, one entry per CDR3 protein. The data show some 330,000 distinct CDR3 sequences, around 23% seen once.

The sequence came from a woman aged 35 to 49 with Graves disease. This sample comprised peripheral blood mononuclear cells (PBMCs), obtained when the disease was refractory, from a patient treated with antithyroid drugs. The chain carries TRBV4-1 and TRBJ1-5, with TRBD1 matching over 7 bases. In nucleotides, the CDR3 is TGCGCCAGCAGCCCTAGACAGGGAGGGAACAATCAGCCCCAGCATTTT. This sequence encodes CASSPRQGGNNQPQHF.